This T cell receptor beta chain originates from a study of shared clonotypes between healthy human individuals. The V gene's germline CDR1 is SGHTA and CDR2 FQGNSA. Germline trimming cut 7 bases from V and 0 bases from J; bases unmatched to any gene: 14. This CDR3 has 18 amino acids. Here immunoSEQ multiplex PCR was the method, and the copy in TCRdb shows in-frame clones only, minus some. The sample contains approximately 2.5 million clones, over 85% of which appear only once. This clonotype originated in a man aged 18 to 35 in good health. The chain links TRBV7-2 to TRBJ2-1; 8 bases agree with TRBD2. The specimen was naive CD4+ T cells sorted from blood. Subset specified: CD45RA+ positively selected. The CDR3 region has the DNA TGTGCCAGCACCTCCGGGACTAGGTTTTCAAGCTCCTACAATGAGCAGTTCTTC. Translating it yields CASTSGTRFSSSYNEQFF.